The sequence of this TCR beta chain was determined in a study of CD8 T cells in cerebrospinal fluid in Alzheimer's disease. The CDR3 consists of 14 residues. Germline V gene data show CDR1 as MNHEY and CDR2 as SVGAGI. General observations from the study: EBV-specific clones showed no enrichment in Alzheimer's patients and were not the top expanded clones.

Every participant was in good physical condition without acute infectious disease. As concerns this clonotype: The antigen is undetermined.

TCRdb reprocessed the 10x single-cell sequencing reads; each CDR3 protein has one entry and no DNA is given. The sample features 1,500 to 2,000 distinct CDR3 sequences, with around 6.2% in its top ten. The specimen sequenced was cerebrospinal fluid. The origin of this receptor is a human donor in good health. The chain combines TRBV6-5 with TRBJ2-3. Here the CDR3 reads CASSAGFPPDTQYF.